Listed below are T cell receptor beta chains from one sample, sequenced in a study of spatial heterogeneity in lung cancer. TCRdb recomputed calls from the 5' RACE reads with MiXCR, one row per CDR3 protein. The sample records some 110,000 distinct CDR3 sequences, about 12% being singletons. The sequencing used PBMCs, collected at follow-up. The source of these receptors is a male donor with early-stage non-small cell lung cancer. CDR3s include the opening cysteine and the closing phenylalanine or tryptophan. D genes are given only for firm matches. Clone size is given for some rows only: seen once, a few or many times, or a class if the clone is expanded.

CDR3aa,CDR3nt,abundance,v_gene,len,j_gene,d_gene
CASSGTGELFF,TGTGCCAGCAGTGGCACCGGGGAGCTGTTTTTT,many,TRBV6-5,11,TRBJ2-2,-
CAISVTRGGKNTGELFF,TGTGCCATCAGTGTAACGCGCGGGGGAAAAAACACCGGGGAGCTGTTTTTT,many,TRBV10-3,17,TRBJ2-2,TRBD2
CASSLFASEETQYF,TGTGCCAGCAGCTTGTTTGCCTCGGAAGAGACCCAGTACTTC,few,TRBV7-9,14,TRBJ2-5,-
CASSLDTGAVTF,TGCGCCAGCAGCCTAGACACGGGGGCGGTCACCTTC,many,TRBV5-1,12,TRBJ1-2,-
CASSLGGPGNQPQHF,TGTGCCAGCAGTTTGGGCGGGCCGGGCAATCAGCCCCAGCATTTT,-,TRBV12-3/TRBV12-4,15,TRBJ1-5,-
CSVSAAYEQYF,TGCAGCGTGTCTGCGGCCTACGAGCAGTACTTC,many,TRBV29-1,11,TRBJ2-7,-
CASSLQGTNQPQHF,TGCGCCAGCAGCCTGCAGGGAACCAATCAGCCCCAGCATTTT,few,TRBV4-1,14,TRBJ1-5,-
CASSTTENTEAFF,TGTGCCAGCTCCACGACAGAGAACACTGAAGCTTTCTTT,few,TRBV18,13,TRBJ1-1,-
CATGTGAWDEQFF,TGTGCCACCGGGACAGGGGCTTGGGATGAGCAGTTCTTC,-,TRBV24-1,13,TRBJ2-1,TRBD1
CASSSTGGGQPQHF,TGTGCCAGCAGCTCTACAGGGGGCGGTCAGCCCCAGCATTTT,-,TRBV7-9,14,TRBJ1-5,TRBD1
CASGFGQLHSSGNTIYF,TGTGCTAGTGGTTTTGGACAGCTTCACTCCTCTGGAAACACCATATATTTT,-,TRBV12-5,17,TRBJ1-3,-
CASSPRIKGSYEQYF,TGTGCCAGCAGTCCCCGGATAAAGGGAAGCTACGAGCAGTACTTC,-,TRBV12-3/TRBV12-4,15,TRBJ2-7,-
CASSLRSDGEQFF,TGTGCCAGCAGCTTAAGGTCCGACGGAGAGCAGTTCTTC,-,TRBV7-3,13,TRBJ2-1,-
CASSETTLGTEAFF,TGCGCCAGCAGCGAAACGACCCTGGGGACTGAAGCTTTCTTT,few,TRBV5-1,14,TRBJ1-1,-
CASSHVYREGETQYF,TGTGCCAGCAGCCACGTCTACCGGGAAGGGGAGACCCAGTACTTC,-,TRBV6-2/TRBV6-3,15,TRBJ2-5,-
CASSRSTGVNYGYTF,TGTGCCAGCAGCCGCTCGACAGGGGTCAACTATGGCTACACCTTC,-,TRBV11-2,15,TRBJ1-2,TRBD1
CASSLGDRAQPQHF,TGTGCCAGCAGCTTAGGGGACAGGGCTCAGCCCCAGCATTTT,few,TRBV5-6,14,TRBJ1-5,TRBD1
CASSDTGGRHEQFF,TGCGCCAGCAGTGATACGGGGGGGAGGCATGAGCAGTTCTTC,-,TRBV10-1,14,TRBJ2-1,TRBD2
CASSWAGRVNTEAFF,TGCGCCAGCAGCTGGGCGGGGAGGGTTAACACTGAAGCTTTCTTT,-,TRBV5-1,15,TRBJ1-1,-
CASSFWGLGTDTQYF,TGTGCCAGCAGCTTTTGGGGCTTGGGGACAGATACGCAGTATTTT,few,TRBV5-6,15,TRBJ2-3,-
CASSPQVVFKDTQYF,TGTGCCAGCAGTCCCCAGGTCGTTTTTAAAGATACGCAGTATTTT,few,TRBV7-9,15,TRBJ2-3,-
CASSERALGNDEQYF,TGTGCCAGCAGTGAACGGGCTTTAGGCAACGACGAGCAGTACTTC,few,TRBV2,15,TRBJ2-7,-
CASSLDWTSLHQETQYF,TGTGCCAGCAGCTTGGACTGGACTAGCCTCCACCAAGAGACCCAGTACTTC,-,TRBV5-4,17,TRBJ2-5,TRBD2
CASSFYNEQFF,TGTGCCAGCAGCTTTTACAATGAGCAGTTCTTC,many,TRBV7-9,11,TRBJ2-1,-
CANSFGGTGPTYEQYF,TGTGCCAACAGCTTCGGTGGGACAGGACCTACCTACGAGCAGTACTTC,-,TRBV7-9,16,TRBJ2-7,TRBD1
CASSGTRADEQYF,TGTGCCAGCTCCGGGACTAGGGCCGACGAGCAGTACTTC,few,TRBV7-2,13,TRBJ2-7,TRBD2